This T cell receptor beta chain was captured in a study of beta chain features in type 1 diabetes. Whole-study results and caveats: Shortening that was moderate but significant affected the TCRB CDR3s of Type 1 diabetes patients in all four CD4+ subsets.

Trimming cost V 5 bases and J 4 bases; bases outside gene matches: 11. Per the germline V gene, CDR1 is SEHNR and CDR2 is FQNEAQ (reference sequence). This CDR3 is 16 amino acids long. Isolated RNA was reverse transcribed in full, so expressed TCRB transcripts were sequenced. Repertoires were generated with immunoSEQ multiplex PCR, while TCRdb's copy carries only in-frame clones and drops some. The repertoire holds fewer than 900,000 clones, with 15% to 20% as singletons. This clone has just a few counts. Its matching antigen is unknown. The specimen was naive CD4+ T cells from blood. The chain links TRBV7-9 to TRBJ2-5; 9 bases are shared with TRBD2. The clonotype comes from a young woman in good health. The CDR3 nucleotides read TGTGCCAGCAGCGCCGGTTTGGGCGGGAGGGGAGAGACCCAGTACTTC. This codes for CASSAGLGGRGETQYF.